The 32 T cell receptor beta chains below were found in one sample sequenced in a study of vaccination and CD4 T cells after COVID-19. For these TCRs, the target antigens are not known. The treatment: approximately 11-day PBMC culture with coronavirus spike peptide pools or control peptides (ViraFEST assay). The Oncomine TCR Beta short-read assay sequenced DNA from cultured CD4+ T cells. TCRdb reprocessed the PCR reads with MiXCR, giving one entry per CDR3 protein. The repertoire has about 18,000 distinct CDR3 sequences, approximately 50% of them found once; the top ten carry about an eighth. Material: CD4+ T cells from blood, cultured in vitro. The receptors originated from a human donor who had recovered from COVID-19.

V gene TRBV7-2 combines with J gene TRBJ1-1; D ambiguous. The CDR3 spans 16 residues. CDR1 is SGHTA, CDR2 FQGNSA, per germline. V was cut by 1 base and J by 0 bases, with 12 bases left in between. The CDR3 loop reads CASSLVVGQVNTEAFF. In DNA form, the CDR3 reads TGTGCCAGCAGCTTAGTAGTAGGGCAGGTGAACACTGAAGCTTTCTTT.

The V gene is TRBV2, the J gene TRBJ2-3; no definite D call. Germline loops: CDR1 SNHLY, CDR2 FYNNEI. The CDR3 runs 13 residues. Trimming shortened V by 7 bases and J by 5 bases, and 13 bases separated the two germline ends. This CDR3 is CASTTERLDTQYF. The CDR3 coding sequence is TGTGCCAGCACGACCGAACGTCTAGATACGCAGTATTTT. Complete variable domain (other parts from reference TRBV2 and TRBJ2-3): EPEVTQTPSHQVTQMGQEVILRCVPISNHLYFYWYRQILGQKVEFLVSFYNNEISEKSEIFDDQFSVERPDGSNFTLKIRSTKLEDSAMYFCASTTERLDTQYFGPGTRLTVL.

This clonotype was found a few times. CDR3: CASRGSSSYNSPLHF. The CDR3 nucleotides are TGTGCCAGCAGGGGATCGAGCTCCTATAATTCACCCCTCCACTTT. The rearrangement joins TRBV6-1 to TRBJ1-6, with D unclear. The germline V and J ends were trimmed by 6 bases and 0 bases, with 9 bases remaining between them. CDR1 MNHNS and CDR2 SASEGT come from the germline V gene. The CDR3 contains 15 residues.

The gene calls are TRBV7-9 and TRBJ1-2; no reliable D call. CDR1 SEHNR and CDR2 FQNEAQ come from the germline V gene (reference sequence). There are 13 residues in the CDR3. The ends were cut back, 7 bases at V and 4 bases at J, with 13 bases in the middle. CDR3 DNA sequence: TGTGCCAGCACCGCAGGAGGCTTCTATGGCTACACCTTC. Protein: CASTAGGFYGYTF.

This chain uses TRBV7-2 with TRBJ1-6; D is undetermined. The V and J ends lost 4 bases and 7 bases respectively, with 14 bases between them. The germline V gene encodes CDR1 SGHTA and CDR2 FQGNSA. CDR3 length: 15 amino acids. The CDR3 bases are TGTGCCAGCAGCTGGGGAGGGTACATCAATTCACCCCTCCACTTT. Amino acids: CASSWGGYINSPLHF.

J is TRBJ2-7 and V is TRBV27; tentative D call: TRBD1 (6 bases). The germline V gene encodes CDR1 MNHEY and CDR2 SMNVEV (reference sequence). V shed 4 bases and J shed 6 bases, with 16 bases lying between them. CDR3 size: 14 residues. The CDR3 nucleotides read TGTGCCAGCAGTTGGAACCGGGACACTAGCGAGCAGTACTTC. It specifies CASSWNRDTSEQYF.

This clonotype was observed a few times. This chain links TRBV6-1 with TRBJ1-6; no clear D. V lost 8 bases and J lost 2, with 10 bases in between. Germline V gives CDR1 MNHNS, CDR2 SASEGT. This CDR3 spans 14 amino acids. The CDR3 DNA follows: TGTGCCAGCGCATCGGGCCCCTATAATTCACCCCTCCACTTT. It specifies CASASGPYNSPLHF.

This clonotype was counted between two and nine times. V is TRBV27 and J is TRBJ2-3, with 9 positions matching TRBD2. CDR1 and CDR2 (germline): MNHEY, SMNVEV (reference sequence). The CDR3 contains 15 residues. After removal of 5 bases from V and 7 bases from J, the junction contained 10 bases not matched to a gene. CDR3 DNA sequence: TGTGCCAGCAGTCCCCAAAGCGGGGGGCCGAATACGCAGTATTTT. Residues: CASSPQSGGPNTQYF.

The sample holds a few counts of this clonotype. V is TRBV19 and J is TRBJ2-2; 10 bases agree with TRBD1. V trimming: 4 bases; J trimming: 3 bases; junction bases outside the gene matches: 2. Germline V gives CDR1 LNHDA, CDR2 SQIVND (reference sequence). The CDR3 extends over 15 amino acids. The CDR3 reads CASSRQGADTGELFF. CDR3 DNA: TGTGCCAGTAGTAGACAGGGGGCGGACACCGGGGAGCTGTTTTTT.

The chain links TRBV7-8 to TRBJ2-3; perhaps TRBD1 as D (6 bases). V lost 5 bases, J lost 2 bases, and 14 bases lay in between. There are 15 residues in the CDR3. Germline CDR1 and CDR2: SGHVS and FQNEAQ. CDR3 sequence (DNA): TGTGCCAGCAGCCCGACGGGACACCTCACAGATACGCAGTATTTT. Translation gives CASSPTGHLTDTQYF.

The sample holds a few counts of this clonotype. This chain joins TRBV19 and TRBJ1-5; 10 nucleotides line up with TRBD1. The CDR3 has 17 amino acids. Losses at the gene ends were 7 bases for V and 3 bases for J; bases not matched to a gene: 12. The germline V gene has CDR1 LNHDA and CDR2 SQIVND (reference sequence). This CDR3 is CASNSRQGARPNQPQHF. CDR3 nucleotides: TGTGCCAGTAACTCAAGACAGGGGGCGAGGCCCAATCAGCCCCAGCATTTT.

The V gene is TRBV2, the J gene TRBJ2-7; perhaps TRBD2 as D (5 bases). In germline, CDR1 is SNHLY, CDR2 FYNNEI. The V and J ends lost 4 bases and 0 bases respectively, with 10 bases between them. The CDR3 runs to 14 residues. The CDR3 spells CASSGGRHSYEQYF. The CDR3 bases are TGTGCCAGCAGTGGAGGGCGGCACTCCTACGAGCAGTACTTC.

The J gene is TRBJ1-5, the V gene TRBV2, with D uncertain. CDR1 and CDR2 (germline): SNHLY, FYNNEI. This CDR3 comprises 15 residues. V was shortened by 3 bases and J by 2 bases, with 11 bases between the two germline ends. The CDR3 sequence: CASSDRRGGNQPQHF. DNA of the CDR3: TGTGCCAGCAGTGATCGCCGGGGTGGCAATCAGCCCCAGCATTTT. Using reference TRBV2 and TRBJ1-5 for the parts outside the CDR3, the full variable domain is EPEVTQTPSHQVTQMGQEVILRCVPISNHLYFYWYRQILGQKVEFLVSFYNNEISEKSEIFDDQFSVERPDGSNFTLKIRSTKLEDSAMYFCASSDRRGGNQPQHFGDGTRLSIL.

V is TRBV15 and J is TRBJ2-7; D call uncertain. The V gene's germline CDR1 is LNHNV and CDR2 YYDKDF (reference sequence). V lost 0 bases to trimming and J lost 12 bases, with 12 bases between them. This CDR3 is 12 amino acids long. The CDR3 loop reads CATSRDLTQPYF. The CDR3 DNA reads TGTGCCACCAGCAGAGATTTGACCCAGCCGTACTTC.

J is TRBJ2-7 and V is TRBV5-4; TRBD2 agrees at 7 bases. Trimming cost V 4 bases and J 4 bases; bases outside gene matches: 8. CDR3 length equals 14 residues. Germline loops: CDR1 SGHNT, CDR2 YYREEE (reference sequence). The CDR3 spells CASSPGGSSYEQYF. The CDR3 nucleotides are TGTGCCAGCAGCCCAGGCGGGAGTTCGTACGAGCAGTACTTC.

The J gene is TRBJ2-5, the V gene TRBV20-1; D perhaps matches TRBD1 (5 bases). The CDR3 runs to 12 residues. V was shortened by 8 bases and J by 0 bases, with 10 bases between the two germline ends. CDR1 and CDR2 from the germline V gene are DFQATT and SNEGSKA (reference sequence). The CDR3 spells CSPQENQETQYF. CDR3 in DNA: TGCAGTCCACAGGAAAACCAAGAGACCCAGTACTTC.

The table lists this clonotype with a few counts. V usage is TRBV2 and J usage is TRBJ1-5; TRBD1 is a possible D gene (5 bases). The length of the CDR3 is 13 residues. Trimming took off 8 bases at V and 0 bases at J, with 8 bases between the two ends. Germline-derived CDR1 and CDR2 are SNHLY and FYNNEI. CDR3 DNA sequence: TGTGCCAGCGGGGCAGATAGCAATCAGCCCCAGCATTTT. Its translation is CASGADSNQPQHF.

The rearrangement links TRBV20-1 to TRBJ2-1; no clear D gene. Per germline, CDR1 DFQATT and CDR2 SNEGSKA (reference sequence). Between the trimmed V and J ends, which lost 0 bases and 0 bases, there was a span of 9 bases. The CDR3 runs 15 residues. The CDR3 sequence: CSARELLSSYNEQFF. The CDR3 coding sequence is TGCAGTGCTAGAGAGTTACTAAGCTCCTACAATGAGCAGTTCTTC.

This sequence joins TRBV20-1 and TRBJ2-3; the D gene is possibly TRBD2 (5 bases). The CDR3 extends over 12 amino acids. Between the trimmed V and J ends, which lost 3 bases and 2 bases, there was a span of 6 bases. CDR1 is DFQATT, CDR2 SNEGSKA, per germline (reference sequence). The CDR3 region has the DNA TGCAGTGCTAGGAGGGACACAGATACGCAGTATTTT. Amino acids: CSARRDTDTQYF.

The sample holds a few counts of this clonotype. This rearrangement joins TRBV27 to TRBJ1-2, with 7 nucleotides matching TRBD1. The CDR3 sequence is 15 residues long. The junction had 11 bases not matched to a gene; V was cut back by 6 bases and J by 4 bases. Germline CDR1 reads MNHEY; CDR2 reads SMNVEV (reference sequence). The CDR3 protein is CASRQDRERSYGYTF. The CDR3 DNA sequence: TGTGCCAGCAGACAAGACAGGGAGAGGAGCTATGGCTACACCTTC.

V is TRBV20-1 and J is TRBJ1-4, with D unclear. Trimming pared 6 bases from V and 2 bases from J, leaving 10 bases between. This CDR3 comprises 13 residues. Germline V gives CDR1 DFQATT, CDR2 SNEGSKA (reference sequence). In DNA form, the CDR3 reads TGCAGTGCCTTAGACGGGACTAATGAAAAACTGTTTTTT. This encodes CSALDGTNEKLFF.

V and J are TRBV6-4 and TRBJ2-1; no definite D call. The CDR3 is 14 residues long. From germline, CDR1 is MRHNA and CDR2 SNTAGT. V lost 0 bases and J lost 8, with 11 bases in between. The CDR3 spells CASSDSGRRDEQFF. CDR3 sequence (DNA): TGTGCCAGCAGTGACTCGGGCAGGCGCGATGAGCAGTTCTTC.

This clonotype was found a few times. The rearrangement joins TRBV7-9 to TRBJ1-2; D call uncertain. This CDR3 contains 11 residues. Between the trimmed V and J ends, which lost 2 bases and 8 bases, there was a span of 6 bases. Germline CDR1 reads SEHNR; CDR2 reads FQNEAQ (reference sequence). The CDR3 region is CASSLLLGYTF. The CDR3 coding sequence is TGTGCCAGCAGCTTACTCTTAGGCTACACCTTC.

This clonotype has more than one count but fewer than ten. This chain links TRBV7-9 with TRBJ1-6; D may be TRBD1 (5 bases). There are 15 residues in the CDR3. CDR1 and CDR2 from the germline V gene are SEHNR and FQNEAQ (reference sequence). V was shortened by 5 bases and J by 5 bases, with 13 bases between the two germline ends. In nucleotides, the CDR3 is TGTGCCAGCAGCCGCCAGGGCGGAAATAATTCACCCCTCCACTTT. Protein: CASSRQGGNNSPLHF.

The V call is TRBV7-2, the J call TRBJ2-7, with 15 bases matching TRBD2. Trimming took 1 base from V and 3 from J; bases not matched to a gene: 7. Germline lookup yields CDR1 SGHTA and CDR2 FQGNSA. The CDR3 is 18 amino acids. The CDR3 sequence: CASSLVAGLAGGYYEQYF. The CDR3, as DNA: TGTGCCAGCAGCTTAGTGGCGGGACTAGCGGGGGGCTACTACGAGCAGTACTTC.

This chain uses TRBV20-1 with TRBJ2-7; TRBD2 matches 8 bases. J lost 2 bases, V lost 3 bases, and 6 bases had no gene match. The germline V gene encodes CDR1 DFQATT and CDR2 SNEGSKA (reference sequence). The length of the CDR3 is 14 residues. The CDR3 loop is CSASYSGNPYEQYF. Written as DNA, the CDR3 is TGCAGTGCTAGTTATAGCGGGAACCCCTACGAGCAGTACTTC.

This chain connects TRBV15 to TRBJ1-2, with D uncertain. This CDR3 contains 11 residues. Germline CDR1 reads LNHNV; CDR2 reads YYDKDF (reference sequence). V lost 5 bases to trimming and J lost 5 bases, with 6 bases between them. In DNA, the CDR3 is TGTGCCACCAGCTCCCGATATGGCTACACCTTC. Residues: CATSSRYGYTF.

This clonotype was seen a few times. The chain is built from TRBV6-1 and TRBJ1-5, with 9 bases fitting TRBD1. The V segment lost 5 bases and the J segment 1 base; nucleotides outside the gene matches: 9. This CDR3 has 17 residues. CDR1 is MNHNS and CDR2 is SASEGT in the germline V gene. For the CDR3, the DNA is TGTGCCAGCAGTCATCGTCCCGGGACAGGGAGCAATCAGCCCCAGCATTTT. It specifies CASSHRPGTGSNQPQHF.

This chain links TRBV21-1 with TRBJ1-2; the table's D gene call, TRBD1, was not cross checked with the DNA. TRBV21-1 is described as a pseudogene. This CDR3 has 15 amino acids. CDR3 sequence (DNA): TGTGCCAGCAGCAAAGTGTGGAACAGGGACCATGGCTACACCTTC. Protein sequence: CASSKVWNRDHGYTF.

The V call is TRBV29-1, the J call TRBJ2-7; possibly TRBD2 for D (6 bases). Trimming stripped 6 bases from V and 2 bases from J, with 14 bases between. The germline gives CDR1 SQVTM, CDR2 ANQGSEA. This CDR3 contains 13 residues. The chain's CDR3 is CSVTGTGAYEQYF. CDR3 DNA sequence: TGCAGCGTCACCGGGACTGGAGCCTACGAGCAGTACTTC.

This chain joins TRBV19 and TRBJ1-2, with D unclear. Trimming shortened V by 4 bases and J by 7 bases, and 22 bases separated the two germline ends. The CDR3 extends over 16 amino acids. From germline, CDR1 is LNHDA and CDR2 SQIVND (reference sequence). The CDR3 bases are TGTGCCAGTAGTACCCGACCCCCGGCGCCGGCTACTGGCTACACCTTC. Residues: CASSTRPPAPATGYTF.

This clonotype was detected a few times. The rearrangement uses TRBV7-2 and TRBJ1-5, with 10 bases aligning to TRBD1. V shed 1 base, J shed 3 bases, and the junction held 3 bases outside the gene matches. The length of the CDR3 is 16 residues. Germline V gene lookup returns CDR1 SGHTA and CDR2 FQGNSA. This CDR3 reads CASSLVGTGDNQPQHF. CDR3 nucleotide sequence: TGTGCCAGCAGCTTAGTAGGGACAGGGGACAATCAGCCCCAGCATTTT.